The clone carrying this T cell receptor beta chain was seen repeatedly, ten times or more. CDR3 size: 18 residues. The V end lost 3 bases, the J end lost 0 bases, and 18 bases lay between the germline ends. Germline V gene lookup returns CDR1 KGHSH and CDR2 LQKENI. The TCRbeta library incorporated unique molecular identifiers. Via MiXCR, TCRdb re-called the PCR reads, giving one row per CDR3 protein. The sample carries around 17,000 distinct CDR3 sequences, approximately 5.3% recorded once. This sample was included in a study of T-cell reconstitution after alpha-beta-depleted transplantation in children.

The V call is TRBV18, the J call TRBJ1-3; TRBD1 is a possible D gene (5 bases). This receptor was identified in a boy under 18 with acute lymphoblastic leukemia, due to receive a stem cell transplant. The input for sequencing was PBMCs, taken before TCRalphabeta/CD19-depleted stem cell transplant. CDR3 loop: CASSPTPPVGGSGNTIYF. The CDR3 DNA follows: TGTGCCAGCTCACCTACTCCCCCAGTGGGGGGCTCTGGAAACACCATATATTTT.